This paragraph reports one T cell receptor beta chain. Sequencing used immunoSEQ multiplex PCR; TCRdb keeps in-frame clones, though not all of them. The data contain 76,000 or so clones, roughly 85% of them singletons. This sample was taken from a study of OX40 agonist ivuxolimab in advanced cancers. For the study at large: The patients received ivuxolimab by intravenous route every 2 weeks at 0.01 to 10 mg/kg. Under the entry rules, prior anti-PD-1, anti-PD-L1 or anti-CTLA-4 therapy was allowed, and around 40% had some.

Germline-derived CDR1 and CDR2 are SGHTA and FQGNSA. Trimming took 0 bases from V and 0 from J, leaving 11 bases between them. The length of the CDR3 is 16 residues. The starting material was CD4+ or CD8+ T cells sorted from blood, obtained in a trial of the OX40 agonist ivuxolimab. The sequence was obtained from an adult with an advanced solid tumor such as melanoma, head and neck, liver or kidney cancer. V and J are TRBV7-2 and TRBJ1-1; D might be TRBD1 (6 bases). CDR3 sequence reads: CASSLAGASMNTEAFF. DNA of the CDR3: TGTGCCAGCAGCTTAGCGGGGGCCAGCATGAACACTGAAGCTTTCTTT.